This passage covers 2 T cell receptor beta chains from one sample sequenced in a study of cytomegalovirus exposure and HLA in healthy donors. PCR amplification relied on 60 Vbeta primers (plus 13 Jbeta primers). Only in-frame clones appear in the TCRdb table, and some are missing; sequencing was by immunoSEQ multiplex PCR. The table has 80,000 to 100,000 clones, approximately 72% seen once. The sample consisted of PBMCs. The receptors come from a man between 18 and 29 years old in good health and CMV-seropositive.

This rearrangement joins TRBV11-2 to TRBJ2-3; D is ambiguous. Between the trimmed V and J ends, which lost 6 bases and 2 bases, there was a span of 3 bases. The germline V gene has CDR1 SGHAT and CDR2 FQNNGV. The CDR3 covers 11 residues. The CDR3 DNA reads TGTGCCAGCAGATACACAGATACGCAGTATTTT. It translates to CASRYTDTQYF.

This chain joins TRBV6-5 and TRBJ1-1, with D uncertain. The CDR3 covers 12 residues. The germline CDR1 and CDR2 sequences are MNHEY and SVGAGI. V was clipped by 7 bases and J by 5 bases, with 11 bases between them. CDR3 in DNA: TGTGCCAGCAATCGGGGAGGGACTGAAGCTTTCTTT. This gives the protein CASNRGGTEAFF.